The clone carrying this T cell receptor (beta chain) was recorded a few times. Antigen specificity is unknown. Germline V gives CDR1 SGHRS, CDR2 YFSETQ. The CDR3 has 11 amino acids. The V end was cut by 4 bases, the J end by 8 bases, with 9 bases between. Study-level findings and limits: The larger-cohort validation was restricted to a single TCR beta V-J rearrangement rather than whole repertoires. Tumor memory CD4+ T cell TCR gene usage was found to cluster with blood and lymph node memory CD4+ cells and with lymph node naive CD4+ cells.

Full-length variable regions came from constant-region reverse primers plus semi-nested Nested Universal Primer A PCR. TCRdb independently ran MiXCR on the 5' RACE reads; one entry per CDR3 protein. The sample holds about 54,000 distinct CDR3 sequences, about a sixth seen once. The chain combines TRBV5-1 with TRBJ1-1; D is undetermined. The sequenced sample was naive CD4+ T cells sorted from blood. Subset in this sample: naive CD4+ T cells, CD4+CD45RA+CD25-. The sequence was collected from a female donor with breast cancer. The CDR3 region is CASSGEREAFF. The CDR3 DNA sequence: TGCGCCAGCAGCGGCGAGAGAGAAGCTTTCTTT.